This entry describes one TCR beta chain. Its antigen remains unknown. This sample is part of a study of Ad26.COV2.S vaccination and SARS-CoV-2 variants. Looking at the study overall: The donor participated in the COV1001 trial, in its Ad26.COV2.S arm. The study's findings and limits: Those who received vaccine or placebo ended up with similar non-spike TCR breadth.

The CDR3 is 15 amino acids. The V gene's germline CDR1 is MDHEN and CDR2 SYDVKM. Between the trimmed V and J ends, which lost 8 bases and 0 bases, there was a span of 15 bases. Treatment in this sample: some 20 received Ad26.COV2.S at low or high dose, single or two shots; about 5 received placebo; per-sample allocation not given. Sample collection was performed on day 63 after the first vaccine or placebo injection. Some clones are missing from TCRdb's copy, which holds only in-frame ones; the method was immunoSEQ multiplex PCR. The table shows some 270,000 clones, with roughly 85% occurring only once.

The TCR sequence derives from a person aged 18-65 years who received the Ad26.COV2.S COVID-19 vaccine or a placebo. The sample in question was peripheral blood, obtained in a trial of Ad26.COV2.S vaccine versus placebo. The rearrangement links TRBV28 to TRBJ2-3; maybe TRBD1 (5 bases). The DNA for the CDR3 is TGTGCCAGCGATCTCCAGGGTTTTAGCACAGATACGCAGTATTTT. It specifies CASDLQGFSTDTQYF. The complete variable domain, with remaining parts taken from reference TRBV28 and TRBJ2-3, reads DVKVTQSSRYLVKRTGEKVFLECVQDMDHENMFWYRQDPGLGLRLIYFSYDVKMKEKGDIPEGYSVSREKKERFSLILESASTNQTSMYLCASDLQGFSTDTQYFGPGTRLTVL.